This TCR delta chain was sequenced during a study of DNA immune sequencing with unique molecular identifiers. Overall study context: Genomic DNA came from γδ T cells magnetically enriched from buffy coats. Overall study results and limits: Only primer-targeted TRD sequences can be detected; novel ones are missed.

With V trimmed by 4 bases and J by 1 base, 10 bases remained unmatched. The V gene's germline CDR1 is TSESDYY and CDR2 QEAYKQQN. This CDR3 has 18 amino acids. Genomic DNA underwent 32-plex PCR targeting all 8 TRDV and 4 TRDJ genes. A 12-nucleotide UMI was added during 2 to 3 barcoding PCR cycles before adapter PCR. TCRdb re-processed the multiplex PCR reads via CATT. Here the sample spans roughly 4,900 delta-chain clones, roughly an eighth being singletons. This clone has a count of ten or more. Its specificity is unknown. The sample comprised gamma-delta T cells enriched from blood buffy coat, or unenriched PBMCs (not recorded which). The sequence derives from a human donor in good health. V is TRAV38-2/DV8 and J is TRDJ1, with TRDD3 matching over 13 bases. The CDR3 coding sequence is TGTGCTTATAGGTCCGACTGGGGGATACGCGTGATCACCGATAAACTCATCTTT. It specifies CAYRSDWGIRVITDKLIF.